Listed here is a single TCR beta chain. This entry is derived from a study of blood T cell repertoires in COVID-19. Study at large: Acute and convalescent COVID-19 samples came from the United States, Italy and Spain. Sources were T cells, B-cell-depleted T cells, or PBMCs; the material itself was cDNA or gDNA.

After removal of 4 bases from V and 0 bases from J, the junction contained 5 bases not matched to a gene. The CDR3 contains 15 residues. Germline CDR1 is LNHDA and CDR2 is SQIVND (reference sequence). Original processing methods: Amplifying reference gene primers gave estimates of nucleated cell counts. Sequencing was performed with immunoSEQ multiplex PCR; in TCRdb, only in-frame clones are kept and a portion is missing. The DNA gave D and trimming, while V, J and clone size come from that table. The sample has 130,000 to 150,000 clones; around 81% are singletons. V gene TRBV19 combines with J gene TRBJ1-1; the match to TRBD1 covers 7 bases. The clonotype was recovered from a human donor with acute or convalescent COVID-19. The donor label of this sample is uncertain. Sequenced material: peripheral blood. The CDR3 DNA reads TGTGCCAGTAGTACGGACAGGATTATGAACACTGAAGCTTTCTTT. This sequence encodes CASSTDRIMNTEAFF. Variable domain in full (rest from reference TRBV19 and TRBJ1-1): DGGITQSPKYLFRKEGQNVTLSCEQNLNHDAMYWYRQDPGQGLRLIYYSQIVNDFQKGDIAEGYSVSREKKESFPLTVTSAQKNPTAFYLCASSTDRIMNTEAFFGQGTRLTVV.